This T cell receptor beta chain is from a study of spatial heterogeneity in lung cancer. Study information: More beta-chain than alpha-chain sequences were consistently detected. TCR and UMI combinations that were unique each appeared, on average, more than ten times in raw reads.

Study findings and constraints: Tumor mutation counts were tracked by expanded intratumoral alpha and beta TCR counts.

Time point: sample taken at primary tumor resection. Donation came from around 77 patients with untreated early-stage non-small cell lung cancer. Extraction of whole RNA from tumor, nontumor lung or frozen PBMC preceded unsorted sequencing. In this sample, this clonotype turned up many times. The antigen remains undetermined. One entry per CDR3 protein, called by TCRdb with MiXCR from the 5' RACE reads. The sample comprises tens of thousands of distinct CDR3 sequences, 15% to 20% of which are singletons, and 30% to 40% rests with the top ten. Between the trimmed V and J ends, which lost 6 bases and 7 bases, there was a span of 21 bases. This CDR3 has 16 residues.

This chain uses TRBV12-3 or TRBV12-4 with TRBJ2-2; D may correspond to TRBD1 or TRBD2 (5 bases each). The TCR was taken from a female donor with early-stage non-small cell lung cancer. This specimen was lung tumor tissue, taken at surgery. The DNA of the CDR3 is TGTGCCAGCAGCCTACCGGGACGGCGGGTGCGCGGGGAGCTGTTTTTT. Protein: CASSLPGRRVRGELFF.